This entry describes one T cell receptor (beta chain). This sample was included in a study of patients and donors after allogeneic stem cell transplantation. TCRdb analysed the RT-PCR reads with MiXCR anew, one entry per CDR3 protein. The sample records some 230,000 distinct CDR3 sequences, 12% to 15% being singletons. Germline-derived CDR1 and CDR2 are DFQATT and SNEGSKA (reference sequence). The junction had 11 bases not matched to a gene; V was cut back by 6 bases and J by 3 bases. This CDR3 region has 17 residues. The sequenced material came from blood, either unsorted or a sorted T cell fraction (not recorded which). The rearrangement links TRBV20-1 to TRBJ2-1; 13 nucleotides align to TRBD2. The TCR comes from a human donor who was either an allogeneic HSCT recipient or a stem cell or donor lymphocyte infusion donor (not recorded which). It is not recorded whose cells these are; they may come from a transplant donor. The CDR3 DNA reads TGCAGTGCCCGAGGACTAGCGGGAGTGGCGGGCTACAATGAGCAGTTCTTC. Translated: CSARGLAGVAGYNEQFF.